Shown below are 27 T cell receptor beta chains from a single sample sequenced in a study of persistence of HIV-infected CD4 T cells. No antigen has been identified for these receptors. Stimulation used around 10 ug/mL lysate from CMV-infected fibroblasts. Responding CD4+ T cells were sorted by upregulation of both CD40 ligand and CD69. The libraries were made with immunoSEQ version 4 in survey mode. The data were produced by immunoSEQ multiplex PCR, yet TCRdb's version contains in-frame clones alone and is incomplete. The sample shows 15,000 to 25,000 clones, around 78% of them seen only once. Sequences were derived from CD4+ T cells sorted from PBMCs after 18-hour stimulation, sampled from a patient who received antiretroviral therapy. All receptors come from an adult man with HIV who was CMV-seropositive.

CDR3 nucleotide sequence: TGCGCCAGCAGCTTTTCAGGGGGCACTGAAGCTTTCTTT. As protein: CASSFSGGTEAFF. This chain links TRBV5-1 with TRBJ1-1; TRBD1 agrees at 7 bases. The length of the CDR3 is 13 residues. Germline CDR1 and CDR2: SGHRS and YFSETQ. Germline trimming cut 2 bases from V and 4 bases from J; bases unmatched to any gene: 2.

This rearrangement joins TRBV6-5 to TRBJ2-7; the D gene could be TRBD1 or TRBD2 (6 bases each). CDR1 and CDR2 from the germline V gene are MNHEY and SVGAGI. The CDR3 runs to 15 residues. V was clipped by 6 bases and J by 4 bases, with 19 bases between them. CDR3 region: CASRPGGRETYEQYF. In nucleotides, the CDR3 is TGTGCCAGCAGGCCCGGGGGCAGGGAGACGTACGAGCAGTACTTC.

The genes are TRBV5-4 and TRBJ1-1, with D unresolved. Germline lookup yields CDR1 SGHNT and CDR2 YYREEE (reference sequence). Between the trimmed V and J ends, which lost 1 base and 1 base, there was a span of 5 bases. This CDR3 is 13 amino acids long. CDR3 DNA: TGTGCCAGCAGCTTGCAAGAGAACACTGAAGCTTTCTTT. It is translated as CASSLQENTEAFF.

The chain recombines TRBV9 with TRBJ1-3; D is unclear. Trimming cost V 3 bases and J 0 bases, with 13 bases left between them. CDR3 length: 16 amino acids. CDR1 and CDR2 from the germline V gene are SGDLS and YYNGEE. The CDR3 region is CASSEAPGTSGNTIYF. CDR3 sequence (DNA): TGTGCCAGCAGCGAAGCTCCGGGTACCTCTGGAAACACCATATATTTT.

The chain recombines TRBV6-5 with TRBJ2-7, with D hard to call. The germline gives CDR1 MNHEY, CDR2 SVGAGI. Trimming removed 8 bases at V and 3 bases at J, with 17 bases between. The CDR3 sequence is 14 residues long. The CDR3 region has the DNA TGTGCCAGCGTACGAGTGGGCCCATTCTACGAGCAGTACTTC. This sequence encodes CASVRVGPFYEQYF.

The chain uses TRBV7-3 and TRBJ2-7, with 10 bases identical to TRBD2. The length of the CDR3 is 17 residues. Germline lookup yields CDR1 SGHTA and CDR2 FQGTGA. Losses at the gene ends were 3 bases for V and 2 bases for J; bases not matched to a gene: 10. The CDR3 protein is CASSLFTSGAIPYEQYF. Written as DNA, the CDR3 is TGTGCCAGCAGCTTGTTCACTAGCGGGGCGATACCCTACGAGCAGTACTTC.

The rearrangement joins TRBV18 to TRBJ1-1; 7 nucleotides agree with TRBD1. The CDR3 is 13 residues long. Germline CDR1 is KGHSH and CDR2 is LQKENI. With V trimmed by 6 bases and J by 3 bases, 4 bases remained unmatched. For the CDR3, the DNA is TGTGCCAGCTCGAAAGGGGGCGACACTGAAGCTTTCTTT. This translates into CASSKGGDTEAFF. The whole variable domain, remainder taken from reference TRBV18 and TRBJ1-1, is NAGVMQNPRHLVRRRGQEARLRCSPMKGHSHVYWYRQLPEEGLKFMVYLQKENIIDESGMPKERFSAEFPKEGPSILRIQQVVRGDSAAYFCASSKGGDTEAFFGQGTRLTVV.

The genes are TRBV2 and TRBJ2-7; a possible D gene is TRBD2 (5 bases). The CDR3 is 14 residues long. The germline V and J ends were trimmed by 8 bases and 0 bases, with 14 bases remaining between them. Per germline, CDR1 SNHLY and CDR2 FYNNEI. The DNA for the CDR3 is TGTGCCAGCGAACGCTCGGGGAGCTCCTACGAGCAGTACTTC. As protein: CASERSGSSYEQYF.

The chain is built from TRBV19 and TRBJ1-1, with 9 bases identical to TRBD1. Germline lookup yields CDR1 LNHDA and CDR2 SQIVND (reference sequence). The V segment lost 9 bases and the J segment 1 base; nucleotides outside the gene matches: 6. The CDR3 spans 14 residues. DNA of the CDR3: TGTGCCAGCAGACAGGGGGGGGGGAACACTGAAGCTTTCTTT. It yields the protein CASRQGGGNTEAFF.

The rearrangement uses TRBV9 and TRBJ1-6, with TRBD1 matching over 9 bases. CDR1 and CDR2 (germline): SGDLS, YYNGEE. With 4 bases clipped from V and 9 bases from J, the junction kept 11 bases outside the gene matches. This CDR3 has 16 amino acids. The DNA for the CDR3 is TGTGCCAGCAGCTCCGGGACAGGGCAGTTAAGTTCACCCCTCCACTTT. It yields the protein CASSSGTGQLSSPLHF.

In nucleotides, the CDR3 is TGTGCCAGTAGTATAGAGCTAGCGGGGTTGGAGACCCAGTACTTC. Translated, it gives CASSIELAGLETQYF. This chain joins TRBV19 and TRBJ2-5; TRBD2 agrees at 9 bases. J was trimmed by 5 bases and V by 0 bases; bases with no gene match: 4. The CDR3 sequence is 15 residues long. Germline CDR1 is LNHDA and CDR2 is SQIVND (reference sequence).

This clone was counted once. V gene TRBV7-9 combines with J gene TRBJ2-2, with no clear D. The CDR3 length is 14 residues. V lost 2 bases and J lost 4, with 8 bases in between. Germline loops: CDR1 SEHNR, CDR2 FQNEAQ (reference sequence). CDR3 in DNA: TGTGCCAGCAGCTTATCGCGTAGCACCGGGGAGCTGTTTTTT. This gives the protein CASSLSRSTGELFF.

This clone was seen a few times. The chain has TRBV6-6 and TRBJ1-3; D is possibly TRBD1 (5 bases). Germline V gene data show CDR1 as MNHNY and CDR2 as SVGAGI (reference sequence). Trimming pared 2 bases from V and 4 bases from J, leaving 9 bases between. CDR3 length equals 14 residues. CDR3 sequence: CASSYRGSGNTIYF. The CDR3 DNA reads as TGTGCCAGCAGTTACAGGGGTTCAGGAAACACCATATATTTT.

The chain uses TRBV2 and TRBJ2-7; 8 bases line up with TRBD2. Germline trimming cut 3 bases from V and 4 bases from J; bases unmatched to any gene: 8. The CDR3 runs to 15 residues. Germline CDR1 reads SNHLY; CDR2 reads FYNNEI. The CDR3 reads CASSEAAGGPYEQYF. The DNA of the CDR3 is TGTGCCAGCAGTGAGGCTGCGGGGGGCCCGTACGAGCAGTACTTC. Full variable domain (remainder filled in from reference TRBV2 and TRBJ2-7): EPEVTQTPSHQVTQMGQEVILRCVPISNHLYFYWYRQILGQKVEFLVSFYNNEISEKSEIFDDQFSVERPDGSNFTLKIRSTKLEDSAMYFCASSEAAGGPYEQYFGPGTRLTVT.

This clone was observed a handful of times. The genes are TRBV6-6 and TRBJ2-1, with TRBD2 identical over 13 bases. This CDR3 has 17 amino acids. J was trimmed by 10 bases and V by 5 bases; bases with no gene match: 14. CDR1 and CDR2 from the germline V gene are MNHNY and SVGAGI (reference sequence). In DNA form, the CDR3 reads TGTGCCAGCAGTCCTTACCGCACTAGCGGGGGGGATAGGGAGCAGTTCTTC. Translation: CASSPYRTSGGDREQFF.

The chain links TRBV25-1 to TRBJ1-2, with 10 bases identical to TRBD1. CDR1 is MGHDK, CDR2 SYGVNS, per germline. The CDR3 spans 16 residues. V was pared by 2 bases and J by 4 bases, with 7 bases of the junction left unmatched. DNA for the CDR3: TGTGCCAGCAGTGAAGGGACAGGGGTCGGTAGCTATGGCTACACCTTC. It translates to CASSEGTGVGSYGYTF.

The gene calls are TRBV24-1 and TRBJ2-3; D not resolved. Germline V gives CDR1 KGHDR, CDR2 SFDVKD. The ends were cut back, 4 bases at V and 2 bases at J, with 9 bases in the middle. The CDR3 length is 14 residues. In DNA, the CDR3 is TGTGCCACCAGTGACCTCTCCCCCACAGATACGCAGTATTTT. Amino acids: CATSDLSPTDTQYF.

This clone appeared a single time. The CDR3 loop is CASSSPGVKGRYTF. The CDR3 DNA is TGTGCCAGCAGTTCCCCTGGGGTGAAGGGACGCTACACCTTC. The chain combines TRBV28 with TRBJ1-2, with D perhaps matching TRBD1 (5 bases). The V and J ends lost 4 bases and 9 bases respectively, with 18 bases between them. Germline V gives CDR1 MDHEN, CDR2 SYDVKM. The CDR3 is 14 residues long.

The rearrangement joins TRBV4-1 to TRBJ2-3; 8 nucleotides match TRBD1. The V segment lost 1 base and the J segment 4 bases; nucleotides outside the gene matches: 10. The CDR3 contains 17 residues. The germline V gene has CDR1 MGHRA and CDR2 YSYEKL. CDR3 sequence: CASSQAVRRGRPDTQYF. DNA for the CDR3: TGCGCCAGCAGCCAAGCGGTTCGCAGGGGGCGCCCAGATACGCAGTATTTT.

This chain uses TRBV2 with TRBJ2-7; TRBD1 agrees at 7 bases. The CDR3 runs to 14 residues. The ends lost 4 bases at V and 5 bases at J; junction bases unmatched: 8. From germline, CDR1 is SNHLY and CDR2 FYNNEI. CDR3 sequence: CASSGRTGVDEQYF. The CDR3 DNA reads TGTGCCAGCAGTGGACGGACAGGAGTAGACGAGCAGTACTTC.

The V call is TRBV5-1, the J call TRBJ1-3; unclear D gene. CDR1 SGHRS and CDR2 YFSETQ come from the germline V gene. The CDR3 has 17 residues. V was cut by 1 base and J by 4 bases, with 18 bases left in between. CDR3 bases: TGCGCCAGCAGCTTGTCGGAGACTCCAGGATCCGGAAACACCATATATTTT. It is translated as CASSLSETPGSGNTIYF.

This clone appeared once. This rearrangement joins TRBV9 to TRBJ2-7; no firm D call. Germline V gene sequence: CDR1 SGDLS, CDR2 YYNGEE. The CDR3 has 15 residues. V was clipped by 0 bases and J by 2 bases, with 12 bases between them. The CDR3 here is CASSVESGRAYEQYF. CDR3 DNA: TGTGCCAGCAGCGTAGAAAGTGGCAGAGCCTACGAGCAGTACTTC.

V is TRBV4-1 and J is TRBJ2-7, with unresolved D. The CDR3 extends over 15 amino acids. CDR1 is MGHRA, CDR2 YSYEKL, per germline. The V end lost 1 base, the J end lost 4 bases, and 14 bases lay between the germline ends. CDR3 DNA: TGCGCCAGCAGCCAAGCCCCAGGAGTCGGGTACGAGCAGTACTTC. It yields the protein CASSQAPGVGYEQYF.

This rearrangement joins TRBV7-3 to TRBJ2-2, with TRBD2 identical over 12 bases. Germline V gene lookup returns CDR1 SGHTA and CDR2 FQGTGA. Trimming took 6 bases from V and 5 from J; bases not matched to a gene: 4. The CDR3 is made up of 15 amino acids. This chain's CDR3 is CASRPGTSGTGELFF. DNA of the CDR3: TGTGCCAGCAGGCCCGGGACTAGCGGGACCGGGGAGCTGTTTTTT.

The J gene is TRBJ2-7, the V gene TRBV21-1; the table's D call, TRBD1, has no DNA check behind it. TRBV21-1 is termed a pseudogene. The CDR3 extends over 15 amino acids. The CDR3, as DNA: TGTGCCAGCAGCCCAAAGATGATACAGCAATACGAGCAGTACTTC. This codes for CASSPKMIQQYEQYF.

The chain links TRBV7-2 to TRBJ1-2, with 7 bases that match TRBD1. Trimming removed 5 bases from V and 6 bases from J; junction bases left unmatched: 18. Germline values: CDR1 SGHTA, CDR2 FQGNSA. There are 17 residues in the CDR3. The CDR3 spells CASSRGDRLQVGNGYTF. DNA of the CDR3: TGTGCCAGCAGCCGGGGGGACAGACTCCAGGTTGGCAATGGCTACACCTTC. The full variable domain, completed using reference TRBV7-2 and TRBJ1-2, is GAGVSQSPSNKVTEKGKDVELRCDPISGHTALYWYRQSLGQGLEFLIYFQGNSAPDKSGLPSDRFSAERTGGSVSTLTIQRTQQEDSAVYLCASSRGDRLQVGNGYTFGSGTRLTVV.

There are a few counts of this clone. The CDR3 nucleotides read TGTGCCAGTAGTTTCTCAGGGGTGAATGCGGCAGATACGCAGTATTTT. Translating it yields CASSFSGVNAADTQYF. This chain links TRBV19 with TRBJ2-3, with D tentatively TRBD1 (6 bases). Per the germline V gene, CDR1 is LNHDA and CDR2 is SQIVND (reference sequence). The CDR3 consists of 16 residues. V lost 5 bases, J lost 4 bases, and 19 bases lay in between.